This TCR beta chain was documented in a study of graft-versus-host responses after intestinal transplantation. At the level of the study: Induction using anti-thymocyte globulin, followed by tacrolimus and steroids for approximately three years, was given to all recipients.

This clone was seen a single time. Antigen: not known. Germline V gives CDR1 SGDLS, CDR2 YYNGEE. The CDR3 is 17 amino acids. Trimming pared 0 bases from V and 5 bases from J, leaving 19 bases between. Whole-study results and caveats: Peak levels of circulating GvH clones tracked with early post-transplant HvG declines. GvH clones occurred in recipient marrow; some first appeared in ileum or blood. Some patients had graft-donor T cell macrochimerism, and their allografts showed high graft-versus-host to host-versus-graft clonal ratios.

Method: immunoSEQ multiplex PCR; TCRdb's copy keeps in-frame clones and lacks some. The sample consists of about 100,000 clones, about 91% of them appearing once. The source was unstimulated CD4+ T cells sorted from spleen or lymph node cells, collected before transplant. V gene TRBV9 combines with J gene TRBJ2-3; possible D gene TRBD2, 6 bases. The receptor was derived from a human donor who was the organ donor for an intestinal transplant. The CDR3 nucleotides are TGTGCCAGCAGCGTAGCGGAGACTTGGGCGGGGCAAGATACGCAGTATTTT. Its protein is CASSVAETWAGQDTQYF.